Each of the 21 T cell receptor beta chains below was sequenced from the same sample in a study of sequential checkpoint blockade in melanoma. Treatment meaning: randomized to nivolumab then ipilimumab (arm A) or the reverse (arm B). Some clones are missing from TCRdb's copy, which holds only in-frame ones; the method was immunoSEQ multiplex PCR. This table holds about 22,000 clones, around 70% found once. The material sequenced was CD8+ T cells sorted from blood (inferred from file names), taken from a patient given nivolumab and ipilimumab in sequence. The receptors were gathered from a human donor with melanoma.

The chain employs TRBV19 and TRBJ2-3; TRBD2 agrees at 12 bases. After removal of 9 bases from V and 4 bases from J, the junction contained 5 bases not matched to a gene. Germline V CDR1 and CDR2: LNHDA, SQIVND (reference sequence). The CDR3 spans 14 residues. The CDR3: CASSGLAGPDTQYF. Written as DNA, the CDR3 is TGTGCCAGCTCGGGACTAGCGGGTCCAGATACGCAGTATTTT. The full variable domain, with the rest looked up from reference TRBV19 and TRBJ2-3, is DGGITQSPKYLFRKEGQNVTLSCEQNLNHDAMYWYRQDPGQGLRLIYYSQIVNDFQKGDIAEGYSVSREKKESFPLTVTSAQKNPTAFYLCASSGLAGPDTQYFGPGTRLTVL.

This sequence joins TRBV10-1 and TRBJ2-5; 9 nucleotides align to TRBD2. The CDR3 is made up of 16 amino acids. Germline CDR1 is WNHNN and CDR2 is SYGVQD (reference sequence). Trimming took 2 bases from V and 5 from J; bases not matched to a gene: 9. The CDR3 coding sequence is TGCGCCAGCAGTGAGGATTTAGCGGGGGTGCGGGAGACCCAGTACTTC. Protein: CASSEDLAGVRETQYF.

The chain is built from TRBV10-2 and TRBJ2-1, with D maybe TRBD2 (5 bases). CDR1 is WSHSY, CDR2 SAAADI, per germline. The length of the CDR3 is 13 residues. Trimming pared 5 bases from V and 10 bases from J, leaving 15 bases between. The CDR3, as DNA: TGCGCCAGCAGTCATGGGCTAGCCCCCGAGCAGTTCTTC. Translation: CASSHGLAPEQFF.

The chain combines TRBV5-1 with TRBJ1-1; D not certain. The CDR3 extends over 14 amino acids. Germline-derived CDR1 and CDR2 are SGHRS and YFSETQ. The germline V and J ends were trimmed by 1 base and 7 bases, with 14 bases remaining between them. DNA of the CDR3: TGCGCCAGCAGCTTGAACGCGTTTGAGGGTGAAGCTTTCTTT. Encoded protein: CASSLNAFEGEAFF.

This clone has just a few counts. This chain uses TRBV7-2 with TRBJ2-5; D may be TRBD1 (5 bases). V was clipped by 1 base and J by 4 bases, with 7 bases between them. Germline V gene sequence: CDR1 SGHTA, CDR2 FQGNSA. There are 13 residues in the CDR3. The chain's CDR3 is CASSLGQGETQYF. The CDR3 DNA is TGTGCCAGCAGCTTAGGCCAGGGAGAGACCCAGTACTTC.

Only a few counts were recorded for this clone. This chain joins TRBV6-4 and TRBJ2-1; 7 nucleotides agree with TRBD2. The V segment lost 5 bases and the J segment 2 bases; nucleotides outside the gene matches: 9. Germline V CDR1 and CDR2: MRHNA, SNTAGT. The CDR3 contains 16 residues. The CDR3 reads CASSPLGGSAYNEQFF. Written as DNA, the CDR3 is TGTGCCAGCAGTCCCCTCGGGGGGTCAGCCTACAATGAGCAGTTCTTC.

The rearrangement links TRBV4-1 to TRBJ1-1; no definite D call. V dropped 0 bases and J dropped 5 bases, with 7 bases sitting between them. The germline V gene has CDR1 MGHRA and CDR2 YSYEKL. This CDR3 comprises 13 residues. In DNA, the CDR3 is TGCGCCAGCAGCCAAGATCGGTGGACTGAAGCTTTCTTT. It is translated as CASSQDRWTEAFF.

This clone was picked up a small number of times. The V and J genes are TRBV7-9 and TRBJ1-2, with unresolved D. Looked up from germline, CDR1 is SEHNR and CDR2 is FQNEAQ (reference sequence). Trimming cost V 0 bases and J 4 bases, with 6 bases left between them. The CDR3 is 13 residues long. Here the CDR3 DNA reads TGTGCCAGCAGCTTAGCGGCGGGCTATGGCTACACCTTC. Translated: CASSLAAGYGYTF.

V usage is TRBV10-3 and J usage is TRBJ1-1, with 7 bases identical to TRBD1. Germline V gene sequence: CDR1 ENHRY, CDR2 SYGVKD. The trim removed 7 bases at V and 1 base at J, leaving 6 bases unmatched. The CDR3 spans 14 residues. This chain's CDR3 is CAITWGTENTEAFF. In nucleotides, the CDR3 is TGTGCCATCACCTGGGGGACAGAGAACACTGAAGCTTTCTTT.

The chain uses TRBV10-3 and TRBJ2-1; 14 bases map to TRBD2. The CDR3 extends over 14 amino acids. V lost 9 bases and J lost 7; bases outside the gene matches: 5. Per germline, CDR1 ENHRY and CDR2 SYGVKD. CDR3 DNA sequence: TGTGCCATGGCCGGGACTAGCGGGGGAAATGAGCAGTTCTTC. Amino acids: CAMAGTSGGNEQFF.

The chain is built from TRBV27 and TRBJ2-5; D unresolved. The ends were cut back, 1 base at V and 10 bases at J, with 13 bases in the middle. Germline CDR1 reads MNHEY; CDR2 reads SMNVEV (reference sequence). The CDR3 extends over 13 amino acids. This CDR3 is CASSLYMLGLQYF. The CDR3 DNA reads TGTGCCAGCAGTTTATACATGTTGGGCCTCCAGTACTTC.

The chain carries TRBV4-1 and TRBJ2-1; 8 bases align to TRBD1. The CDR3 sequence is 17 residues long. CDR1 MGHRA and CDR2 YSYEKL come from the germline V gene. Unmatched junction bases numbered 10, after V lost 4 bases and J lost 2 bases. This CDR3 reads CASSLPPVRGPYNEQFF. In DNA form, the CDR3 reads TGCGCCAGCAGCCTCCCCCCTGTCAGGGGGCCCTACAATGAGCAGTTCTTC.

The chain's CDR3 is CASSFGGPYGYTF. CDR3 in DNA: TGCGCCAGCAGCTTCGGGGGGCCCTATGGCTACACCTTC. The J gene is TRBJ1-2, the V gene TRBV5-1; possibly TRBD1 for D (6 bases). The CDR3 runs 13 residues. The germline V gene encodes CDR1 SGHRS and CDR2 YFSETQ. Trimming removed 2 bases at V and 4 bases at J, with 9 bases between.

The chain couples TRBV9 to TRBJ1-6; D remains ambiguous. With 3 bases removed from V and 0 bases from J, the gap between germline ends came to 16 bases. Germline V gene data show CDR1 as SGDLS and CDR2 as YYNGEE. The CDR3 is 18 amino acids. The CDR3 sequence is CASSGEGGGSSYNSPLHF. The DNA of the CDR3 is TGTGCCAGCAGCGGGGAGGGTGGAGGGAGCTCCTATAATTCACCCCTCCACTTT.

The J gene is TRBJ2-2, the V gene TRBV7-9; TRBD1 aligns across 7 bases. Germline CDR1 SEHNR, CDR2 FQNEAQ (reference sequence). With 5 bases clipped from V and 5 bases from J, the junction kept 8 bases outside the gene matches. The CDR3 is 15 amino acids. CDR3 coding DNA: TGTGCCAGCAGCCCGCCGGGACAGCTAACCGGGGAGCTGTTTTTT. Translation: CASSPPGQLTGELFF.

In DNA form, the CDR3 reads TGTGCCAGCAGCTTGGAGGGGTTCGGAGGCTACACCTTC. It encodes CASSLEGFGGYTF. This chain connects TRBV5-4 to TRBJ1-2, with D possibly matching TRBD1 (5 bases). The CDR3 is 13 residues long. Looked up from germline, CDR1 is SGHNT and CDR2 is YYREEE (reference sequence). Trimming took 0 bases from V and 8 from J, leaving 11 bases between them.

CDR3 sequence: CASSLGLAGLNNEQFF. CDR3 sequence (DNA): TGTGCCAGCAGCTTGGGACTAGCGGGACTAAACAATGAGCAGTTCTTC. This chain links TRBV9 with TRBJ2-1, with TRBD2 matching 13 bases. The junction had 6 bases not matched to a gene; V was cut back by 4 bases and J by 5 bases. The CDR3 is 16 residues long. Germline assignment: CDR1 SGDLS and CDR2 YYNGEE.

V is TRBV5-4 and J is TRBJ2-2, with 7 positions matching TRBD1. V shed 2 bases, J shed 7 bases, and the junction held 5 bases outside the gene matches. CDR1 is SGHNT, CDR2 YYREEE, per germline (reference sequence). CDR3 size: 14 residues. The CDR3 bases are TGTGCCAGCAGCTTAGGGGGCGCCGGCGGGGAGCTGTTTTTT. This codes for CASSLGGAGGELFF.

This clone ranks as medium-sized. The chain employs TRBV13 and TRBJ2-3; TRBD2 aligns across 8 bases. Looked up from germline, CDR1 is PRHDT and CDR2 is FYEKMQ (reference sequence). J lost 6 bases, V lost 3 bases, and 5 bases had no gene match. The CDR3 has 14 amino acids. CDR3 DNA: TGTGCCAGCAGCTTGGGCGGGGGGAAGGATACGCAGTATTTT. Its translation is CASSLGGGKDTQYF.

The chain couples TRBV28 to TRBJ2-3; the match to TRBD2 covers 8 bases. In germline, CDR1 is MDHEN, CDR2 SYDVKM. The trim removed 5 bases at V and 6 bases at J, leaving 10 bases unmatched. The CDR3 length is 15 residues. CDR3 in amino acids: CASSRIAGREDTQYF. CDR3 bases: TGTGCCAGCAGTCGCATAGCGGGGCGGGAGGATACGCAGTATTTT.

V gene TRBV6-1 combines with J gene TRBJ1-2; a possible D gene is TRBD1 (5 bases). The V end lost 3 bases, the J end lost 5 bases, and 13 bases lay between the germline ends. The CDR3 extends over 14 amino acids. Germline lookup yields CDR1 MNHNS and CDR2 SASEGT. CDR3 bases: TGTGCCAGCAGTGAGTGGGGCAGGGAATATGGCTACACCTTC. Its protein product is CASSEWGREYGYTF.